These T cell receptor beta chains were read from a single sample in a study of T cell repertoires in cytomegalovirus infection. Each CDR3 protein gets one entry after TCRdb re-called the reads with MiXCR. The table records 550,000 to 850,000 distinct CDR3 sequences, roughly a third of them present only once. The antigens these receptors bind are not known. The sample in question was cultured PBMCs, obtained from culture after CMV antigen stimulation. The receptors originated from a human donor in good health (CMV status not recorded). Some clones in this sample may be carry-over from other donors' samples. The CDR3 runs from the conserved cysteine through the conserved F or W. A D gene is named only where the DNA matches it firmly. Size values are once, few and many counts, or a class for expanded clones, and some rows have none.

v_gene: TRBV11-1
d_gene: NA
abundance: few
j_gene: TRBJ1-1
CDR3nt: TGTGCCAGCAGCCCCCGGGAGAGGTCGAACACTGAAGCTTTCTTT
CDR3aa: CASSPRERSNTEAFF

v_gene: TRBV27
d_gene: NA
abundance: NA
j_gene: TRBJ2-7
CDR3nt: TGTGCCAGCAGCTTTAGCGAGGGGTACGAGCAGTACTTC
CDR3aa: CASSFSEGYEQYF

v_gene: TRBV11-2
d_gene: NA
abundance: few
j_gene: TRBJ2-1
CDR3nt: TGTGCCAGCAGCTTCGTCAATTACAATGAGCAGTTCTTC
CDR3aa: CASSFVNYNEQFF

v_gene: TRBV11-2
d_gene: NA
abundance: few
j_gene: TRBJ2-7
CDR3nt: TGTGCCAGCAGCCCACTCGGGGGTACCTACGAGCAGTACTTC
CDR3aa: CASSPLGGTYEQYF

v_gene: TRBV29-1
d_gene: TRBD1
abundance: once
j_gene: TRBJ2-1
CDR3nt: TGCAGCGTTGAAGAAGTATCAGCGACAGGGGGAAACTACAATGAGCAGTTCTTC
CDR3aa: CSVEEVSATGGNYNEQFF

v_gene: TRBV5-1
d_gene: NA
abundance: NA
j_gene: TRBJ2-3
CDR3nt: TGCGCCAGCAGCCCAGACCGACGGGGCGCTAGCACAGATACGCAGTATTTT
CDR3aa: CASSPDRRGASTDTQYF

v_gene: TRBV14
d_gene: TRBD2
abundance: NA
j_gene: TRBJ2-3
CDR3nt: TGTGCCAGCAGCCAAGATGTTGGCCCAGCGGGGTTTCAAACAGATACGCAGTATTTT
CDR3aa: CASSQDVGPAGFQTDTQYF

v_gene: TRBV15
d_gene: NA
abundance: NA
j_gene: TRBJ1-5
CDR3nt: TGTGCCACCGTCGGCAGGCAAGGGCAGCCCCAGCATTTT
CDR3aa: CATVGRQGQPQHF

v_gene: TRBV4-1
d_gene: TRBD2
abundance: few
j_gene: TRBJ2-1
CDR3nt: TGCGCCAGCAACAAACTCAGCGGGAGTCTAAGGGATGAGCAGTTCTTC
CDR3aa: CASNKLSGSLRDEQFF

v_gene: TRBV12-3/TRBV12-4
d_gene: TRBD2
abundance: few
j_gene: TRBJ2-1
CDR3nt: TGTGCCAGCAGTTTAGCTCTAGCGGGGGGGCAGAATGAGCAGTTCTTC
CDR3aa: CASSLALAGGQNEQFF

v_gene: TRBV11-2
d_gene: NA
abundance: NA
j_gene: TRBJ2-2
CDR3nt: TGTGCCAGCAGCTGGTCCACCGGGGAGCTGTTTTTT
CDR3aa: CASSWSTGELFF

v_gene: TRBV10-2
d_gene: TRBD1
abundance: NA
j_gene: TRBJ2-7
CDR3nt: TGCGCCAGCATCCCCGGACAGGCCCCCTCCTACGAGCAGTACTTC
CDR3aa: CASIPGQAPSYEQYF

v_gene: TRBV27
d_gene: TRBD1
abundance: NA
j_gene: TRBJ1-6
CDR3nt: TGTGCCAGCAGTTTGCTCAGGGGGCGCGGTTCACACCTCCACTTT
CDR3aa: CASSLLRGRGSHLHF

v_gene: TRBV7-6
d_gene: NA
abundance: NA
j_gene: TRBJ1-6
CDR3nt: TGTGCCAGCAGCTTCACAGGGCCCAAATCACCCCTCCACTTT
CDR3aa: CASSFTGPKSPLHF

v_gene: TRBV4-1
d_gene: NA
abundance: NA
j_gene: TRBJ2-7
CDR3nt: TGCGCCAGCAGCCAAGCGGCGGGACCTCTCTACGAGCAGTACTTC
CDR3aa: CASSQAAGPLYEQYF

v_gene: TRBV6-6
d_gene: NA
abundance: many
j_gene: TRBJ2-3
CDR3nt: TGTGCCAGCAGTTACGTGAGCACAGATACGCAGTATTTT
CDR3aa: CASSYVSTDTQYF

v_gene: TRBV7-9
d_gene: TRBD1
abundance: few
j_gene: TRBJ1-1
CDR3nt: TGTGCCAGCAGCACACAGGGGCGGTGGACTGAAGCTTTCTTT
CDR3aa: CASSTQGRWTEAFF

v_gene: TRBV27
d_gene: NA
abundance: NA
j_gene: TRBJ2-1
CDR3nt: TGTGCCAGCAGTAGGGAACTACCCTCCTACAATGAGCAGTTCTTC
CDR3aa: CASSRELPSYNEQFF

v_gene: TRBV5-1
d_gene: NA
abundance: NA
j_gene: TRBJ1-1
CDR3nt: TGCGCCAGCAGCTTGATGCCAGGGGACAAAGAAGCTTTCTTT
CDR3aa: CASSLMPGDKEAFF

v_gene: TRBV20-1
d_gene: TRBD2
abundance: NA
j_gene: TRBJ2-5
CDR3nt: TGCAGTGCCCGGGGGGGGATTGAGACCCAGTACTTC
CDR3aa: CSARGGIETQYF

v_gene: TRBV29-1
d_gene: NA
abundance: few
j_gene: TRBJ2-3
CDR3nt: TGCAGCGGCGCCCACGTGGAGGGGACAGATACGCAGTATTTT
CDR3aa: CSGAHVEGTDTQYF

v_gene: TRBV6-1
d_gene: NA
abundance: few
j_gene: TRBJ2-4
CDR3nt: TGTGCCAGCAGACAGGGAATTGGAGCTCAAAACATTCAGTACTTC
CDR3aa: CASRQGIGAQNIQYF

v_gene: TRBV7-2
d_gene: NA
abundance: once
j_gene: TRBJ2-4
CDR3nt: TGTGCCAGCAGCCCCATTCGAACCAAAAACATTCAGTACTTC
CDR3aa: CASSPIRTKNIQYF

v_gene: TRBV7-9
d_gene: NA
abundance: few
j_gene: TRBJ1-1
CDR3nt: TGTGCCAGCAGCCCGTGGGGTCGGGACACTGAAGCTTTCTTT
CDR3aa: CASSPWGRDTEAFF

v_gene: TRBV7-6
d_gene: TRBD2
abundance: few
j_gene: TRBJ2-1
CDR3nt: TGTGCCAGCAGCTTAGTAGGCGGGAGTTCCCACAATGAGCAGTTCTTC
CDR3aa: CASSLVGGSSHNEQFF

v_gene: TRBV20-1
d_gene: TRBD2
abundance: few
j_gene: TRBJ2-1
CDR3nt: TGCAGTGCTAGACCCTCGAGACTAGCGGGAATAGAGATGGGGCAGTTCTTC
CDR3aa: CSARPSRLAGIEMGQFF

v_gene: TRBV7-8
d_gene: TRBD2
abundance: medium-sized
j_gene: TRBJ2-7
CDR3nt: TGTGCCAGCAGCTTCCCGGGGGGTGAGCAGTACTTC
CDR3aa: CASSFPGGEQYF

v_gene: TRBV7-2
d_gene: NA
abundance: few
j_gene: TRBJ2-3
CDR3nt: TGTGCCAGCAGCTTAGTTGTGAACACAGATACGCAGTATTTT
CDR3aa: CASSLVVNTDTQYF

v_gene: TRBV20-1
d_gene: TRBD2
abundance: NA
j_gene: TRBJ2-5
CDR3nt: TGCAGTGCTATAGCGGGGGAATTCCAAGAGACCCAGTACTTC
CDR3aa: CSAIAGEFQETQYF

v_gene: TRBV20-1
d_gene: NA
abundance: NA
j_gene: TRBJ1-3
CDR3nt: TGCAGTGCTATCCAGGACCGGACATTCTCTGGAAACACCATATATTTT
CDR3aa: CSAIQDRTFSGNTIYF

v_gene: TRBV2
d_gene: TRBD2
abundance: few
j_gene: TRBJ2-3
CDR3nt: TGTGCCAGCAGCGCCCGGCTAAGGCTAGCGGCTGGCGGAGATACGCAGTATTTT
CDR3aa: CASSARLRLAAGGDTQYF

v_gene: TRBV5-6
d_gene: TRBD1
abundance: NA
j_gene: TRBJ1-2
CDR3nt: TGTGCCAGCAGCTTGCACAGGGGGCTTCAGCGCGGCTACACCTTC
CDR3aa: CASSLHRGLQRGYTF

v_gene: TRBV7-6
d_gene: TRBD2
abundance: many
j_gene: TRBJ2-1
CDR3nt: TGTGCCAGCAGCTTAACTACTAGCGGGAATTTTATTGTCTACAATGAGCAGTTCTTC
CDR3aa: CASSLTTSGNFIVYNEQFF

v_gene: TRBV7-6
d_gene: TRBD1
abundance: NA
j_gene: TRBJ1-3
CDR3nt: TGTGCCAGCAGCTTAGGGGCAGGGGGTGGAAACACCATATATTTT
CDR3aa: CASSLGAGGGNTIYF

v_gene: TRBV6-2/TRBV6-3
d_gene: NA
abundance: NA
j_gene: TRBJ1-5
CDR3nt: TGTGCCAGCAGTCCCCGTAGTGGGCCCCAGCATTTT
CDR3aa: CASSPRSGPQHF

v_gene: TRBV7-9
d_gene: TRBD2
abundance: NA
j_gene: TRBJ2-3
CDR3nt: TGTGCCAGCAGCCGGGTGGCTAGCGGGGGGGCCTCAGATACGCAGTATTTT
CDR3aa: CASSRVASGGASDTQYF

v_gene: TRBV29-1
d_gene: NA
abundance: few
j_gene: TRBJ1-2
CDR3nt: TGCAGCGTGAACCGGGGGCCCGTGGGCTATGGCTACACCTTC
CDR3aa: CSVNRGPVGYGYTF

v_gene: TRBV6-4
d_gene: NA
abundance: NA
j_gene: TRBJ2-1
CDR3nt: TGTGCCAGCAGTGACCCCCGCTACAATGAGCAGTTCTTC
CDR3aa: CASSDPRYNEQFF

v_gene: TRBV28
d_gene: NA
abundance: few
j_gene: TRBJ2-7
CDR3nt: TGTGCCAGCAGTTTACCCGGGACGTACGGCTTCTACGAGCAGTACTTC
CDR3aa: CASSLPGTYGFYEQYF

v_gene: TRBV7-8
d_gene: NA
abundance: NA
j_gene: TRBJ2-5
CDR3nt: TGTGCCAGCAGCTTAGCTATTAGCCCAAAAGAGACCCAGTACTTC
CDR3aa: CASSLAISPKETQYF

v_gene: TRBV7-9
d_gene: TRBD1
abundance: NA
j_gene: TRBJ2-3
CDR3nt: TGTGCCAGCAGCTTCCCATCTCGACAGGGGGCCTACACAGATACGCAGTATTTT
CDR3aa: CASSFPSRQGAYTDTQYF

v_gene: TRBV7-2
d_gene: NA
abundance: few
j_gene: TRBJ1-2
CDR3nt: TGTGCCAGCAGCTTAGGGGGCTCAAAGAACTATGGCTACACCTTC
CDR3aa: CASSLGGSKNYGYTF

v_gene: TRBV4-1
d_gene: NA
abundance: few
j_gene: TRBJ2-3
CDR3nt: TGCGCCAGCAGCCAAGCCGGGACGTTGAGAGATACGCAGTATTTT
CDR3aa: CASSQAGTLRDTQYF

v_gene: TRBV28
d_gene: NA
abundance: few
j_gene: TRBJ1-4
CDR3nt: TGTGCCAGCAGTTCACCGGTTAATGAAAAACTGTTTTTT
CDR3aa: CASSSPVNEKLFF

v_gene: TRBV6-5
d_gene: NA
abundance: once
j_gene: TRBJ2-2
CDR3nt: TGTGCCAGCAGTGCAAACAGGAACACCGGGGAGCTGTTTTTT
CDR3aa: CASSANRNTGELFF